The sequence of this T cell receptor (beta chain) was determined in a study of cytomegalovirus exposure and HLA in healthy donors. The CDR3 is 12 residues long. Germline V gene lookup returns CDR1 SQVTM and CDR2 ANQGSEA. V gave up 7 bases and J gave up 4 bases, with 12 bases separating them. PCR employed 60 Vbeta and 13 Jbeta primers. Method: immunoSEQ multiplex PCR; TCRdb's copy keeps in-frame clones and lacks some. The sample comprises roughly 190,000 clones, around three quarters of which are singletons, and less than 15% rests with the top ten. The sequencing sample was made of PBMCs. This TCR derives from a woman in her thirties in good health and CMV-seropositive. V is TRBV29-1 and J is TRBJ2-3; tentatively, D is TRBD2 (5 bases). The CDR3 protein is CSGAVRADTQYF. CDR3 bases: TGCAGCGGAGCGGTCCGGGCAGATACGCAGTATTTT.